These 16 T cell receptor beta chains share one sample of origin, sequenced in a study of human T cells and chemical hapten exposure. The time point is: pre-sensitization, week 0. Treatment in this sample: therapeutic diphenylcyclopropenone sensitization with weekly scalp DPC. MiXCR was run by TCRdb on the RACE reads, yielding one entry per CDR3 protein. Among about 300,000 distinct CDR3 sequences listed, roughly 6% were seen once. Material: whole blood, obtained in connection with sensitization to the hapten diphenylcyclopropenone (DPC). Receptor source: a woman aged 18-30 years with alopecia areata. Some clones in this sample may be carry-over from other donors' samples.

This clonotype came up many times. The V and J genes are TRBV4-3 and TRBJ2-5; 8 bases are a match to TRBD2. CDR3 length equals 15 residues. V dropped 5 bases and J dropped 2; count of bases not matched to a gene: 7. Germline V gives CDR1 LGHNA, CDR2 YSLEER. CDR3 sequence (DNA): TGCGCCAGCAGCTCTACTAGCGGCACTCAAGAGACCCAGTACTTC. This codes for CASSSTSGTQETQYF.

The chain combines TRBV29-1 with TRBJ1-2, with a tentative D call TRBD1 (5 bases). With 4 bases removed from V and 3 bases from J, the gap between germline ends came to 12 bases. This CDR3 contains 13 residues. Germline lookup yields CDR1 SQVTM and CDR2 ANQGSEA. The chain's CDR3 is CSVVGGDDYGYTF. For the CDR3, the DNA is TGCAGCGTTGTCGGGGGGGATGACTATGGCTACACCTTC. The variable domain in full, with the rest retrieved from reference TRBV29-1 and TRBJ1-2, is SAVISQKPSRDICQRGTSLTIQCQVDSQVTMMFWYRQQPGQSLTLIATANQGSEATYESGFVIDKFPISRPNLTFSTLTVSNMSPEDSSIYLCSVVGGDDYGYTFGSGTRLTVV.

This clonotype was counted only a few times. The CDR3 DNA is TGTGCCAGCAGTCGGGACACGGATTCACCCCTCCACTTT. The encoded protein is CASSRDTDSPLHF. This chain joins TRBV2 and TRBJ1-6; D might be TRBD1 (6 bases). Germline V gene sequence: CDR1 SNHLY, CDR2 FYNNEI. The CDR3 is made up of 13 amino acids. The ends were cut back, 5 bases at V and 8 bases at J, with 10 bases in the middle.

This clonotype was observed many times. This chain uses TRBV28 with TRBJ2-1; a weak D match, TRBD2 (7 bases). Germline loops: CDR1 MDHEN, CDR2 SYDVKM. The CDR3 length is 16 residues. V was shortened by 3 bases and J by 3 bases, with 15 bases between the two germline ends. In DNA, the CDR3 is TGTGCCAGCAGTTTCCCGCGGGGAGGGGGCTACAATGAGCAGTTCTTC. It specifies CASSFPRGGGYNEQFF.

This clonotype was seen repeatedly, ten times or more. V and J are TRBV7-9 and TRBJ2-2; TRBD2 matches at 7 bases. After removal of 2 bases from V and 0 bases from J, the junction contained 3 bases not matched to a gene. CDR3 length: 16 amino acids. Germline CDR1 is SEHNR and CDR2 is FQNEAQ (reference sequence). This CDR3 is CASSLSRGANTGELFF. The CDR3 DNA follows: TGTGCCAGCAGCTTATCACGGGGGGCGAACACCGGGGAGCTGTTTTTT. The full variable domain, rest sourced from reference TRBV7-9 and TRBJ2-2, is DTGVSQNPRHKITKRGQNVTFRCDPISEHNRLYWYRQTLGQGPEFLTYFQNEAQLEKSRLLSDRFSAERPKGSFSTLEIQRTEQGDSAMYLCASSLSRGANTGELFFGEGSRLTVL.

The table lists this clonotype with many counts. The J gene is TRBJ2-3, the V gene TRBV13; no clear D gene. Germline values: CDR1 PRHDT, CDR2 FYEKMQ (reference sequence). The CDR3 consists of 13 residues. With 2 bases removed from V and 4 bases from J, the gap between germline ends came to 7 bases. The CDR3 DNA follows: TGTGCCAGCAGCTTAATGGGTGCAGATACGCAGTATTTT. Its protein product is CASSLMGADTQYF.

This clonotype was counted between two and nine times. The rearrangement joins TRBV27 to TRBJ2-4; D is possibly TRBD1 (6 bases). The CDR3 consists of 16 residues. Germline CDR1 MNHEY, CDR2 SMNVEV (reference sequence). The V and J ends lost 6 bases and 2 bases respectively, with 17 bases between them. CDR3 bases: TGTGCCAGCAGGGGGTTTGGGGGCGGGCCCAAAAACATTCAGTACTTC. Translating gives CASRGFGGGPKNIQYF.

This clonotype was seen ten or more times. As DNA, the CDR3 is TGTGCCAGCAGCCACTCGGCCTCCTACAATGAGCAGTTCTTC. Its protein is CASSHSASYNEQFF. The chain recombines TRBV3-1 with TRBJ2-1; D gene uncertain. V lost 3 bases and J lost 0, with 6 bases in between. This CDR3 has 14 residues. From germline, CDR1 is LGHDT and CDR2 YNNKEL (reference sequence).

This clonotype was counted a few times. The chain employs TRBV7-9 and TRBJ2-1; 10 nucleotides line up with TRBD2. The CDR3 has 15 amino acids. In germline, CDR1 is SEHNR, CDR2 FQNEAQ (reference sequence). V lost 5 bases, J lost 2 bases, and 3 bases stayed unmatched. In DNA form, the CDR3 reads TGTGCCAGCAGCGCCAGCGGGGGGGCCTACAATGAGCAGTTCTTC. Residues: CASSASGGAYNEQFF.

This clonotype occurred a few times. The rearrangement uses TRBV6-5 and TRBJ2-5; the match to TRBD2 covers 12 bases. CDR3 size: 15 residues. The trim removed 5 bases at V and 2 bases at J, leaving 3 bases unmatched. The germline V gene has CDR1 MNHEY and CDR2 SVGAGI. CDR3 coding DNA: TGTGCCAGCAGTCGGCTAGCGGGGGGGCAAGAGACCCAGTACTTC. It translates to CASSRLAGGQETQYF.

This clonotype has a count of ten or more. The chain couples TRBV28 to TRBJ2-7; a weak D match, TRBD1 (6 bases). Germline assignment: CDR1 MDHEN and CDR2 SYDVKM. The CDR3 is 15 residues long. V lost 6 bases and J 2 bases, leaving 17 bases between the germline ends. This CDR3 is CASRLSGQFTYEQYF. The CDR3, as DNA: TGTGCCAGCAGATTGTCCGGACAGTTTACCTACGAGCAGTACTTC.

There are many counts of this clonotype. This chain links TRBV18 with TRBJ1-1; the D gene is possibly TRBD1 (6 bases). V lost 3 bases, J lost 5 bases, and 16 bases lay in between. This CDR3 is built from 15 residues. Germline values: CDR1 KGHSH, CDR2 LQKENI. CDR3 loop: CASSPDPQGLTEAFF. CDR3 in DNA: TGTGCCAGCTCACCGGACCCACAGGGATTAACTGAAGCTTTCTTT. Full variable domain (rest looked up from reference TRBV18 and TRBJ1-1): NAGVMQNPRHLVRRRGQEARLRCSPMKGHSHVYWYRQLPEEGLKFMVYLQKENIIDESGMPKERFSAEFPKEGPSILRIQQVVRGDSAAYFCASSPDPQGLTEAFFGQGTRLTVV.

At least ten counts were recorded for this clonotype. The V and J genes are TRBV6-2 or TRBV6-3 and TRBJ2-6; TRBD1 matches 7 bases. Germline trimming cut 6 bases from V and 6 bases from J; bases unmatched to any gene: 8. In germline, CDR1 is MNHEY, CDR2 SVGEGT. CDR3 length equals 15 residues. The CDR3 nucleotides are TGTGCCAGCAGCCGCACAGGGGTCCCGGCCAACGTCCTGACTTTC. Translating gives CASSRTGVPANVLTF.

The chain employs TRBV19 and TRBJ1-2; no clear D gene. This CDR3 contains 12 residues. CDR1 is LNHDA, CDR2 SQIVND, per germline (reference sequence). The germline V and J ends were trimmed by 7 bases and 7 bases, with 13 bases remaining between them. CDR3 loop: CASTEQLGGYTF. The DNA of the CDR3 is TGTGCCAGTACCGAACAACTAGGTGGCTACACCTTC.

This clonotype was detected only a few times. The chain couples TRBV12-3 or TRBV12-4 to TRBJ2-7; D possibly uses TRBD1 or TRBD2 (5 bases each). Trimming took off 5 bases at V and 2 bases at J, with 13 bases between the two ends. This CDR3 has 14 amino acids. The CDR3 coding sequence is TGTGCCAGCAGTGCCGGGACGTCTACCTACGAGCAGTACTTC. Translated, it gives CASSAGTSTYEQYF.

This clonotype came up many times. V and J are TRBV6-2 or TRBV6-3 and TRBJ2-7, with D perhaps given as TRBD1 or TRBD2 (5 bases each). The germline V gene has CDR1 MNHEY and CDR2 SVGEGT. CDR3 length: 17 residues. The V gene lost 0 bases and the J gene lost 6 bases, with 21 bases spanning the gap. The CDR3 region is CASSYSRGSGWGPEQYF. As DNA, the CDR3 is TGTGCCAGCAGTTACTCCCGCGGATCGGGCTGGGGACCCGAGCAGTACTTC.